This TCR beta chain comes out of a study of blood T cell repertoires in COVID-19. About the study: Acute and convalescent COVID-19 specimens originated in the United States, Italy and Spain. From T cells, B-cell-depleted T cells, or PBMCs came the material, which was cDNA or gDNA.

Clones were sequenced by immunoSEQ multiplex PCR, and TCRdb holds only the in-frame ones, with some missing. The sample consists of under 250,000 clones, roughly 85% of them appearing once. Recruits, aged about 18 to 100 years, lived in 20 to 30 US areas. Participants' own reports of clinical history determined their cohort assignment. The sample holds a few counts of this clone. The sequence derives from a woman aged 50 to 65 with acute COVID-19. Sequencing used PBMCs or T cells enriched from blood (not recorded which).

The CDR3 here is CASSLGGETEAFF. In nucleotides, the CDR3 is TGTGCCAGCAGTCTAGGAGGGGAAACTGAAGCTTTCTTT. The V gene is TRBV2, the J gene TRBJ1-1; a possible D gene is TRBD1 (5 bases). CDR3 size: 13 residues. The V gene lost 5 bases and the J gene lost 5 bases, with 12 bases spanning the gap. Per the germline V gene, CDR1 is SNHLY and CDR2 is FYNNEI.